This T cell receptor (beta chain) was obtained from a study of vaccination effects on CD4 cells after COVID-19. Study-wide results and caveats: Marked clonal contraction of infection- and vaccine-induced clones was seen late after vaccination.

Notes on this clone: Antigen specificity is unknown.

V was shortened by 2 bases and J by 6 bases, with 15 bases between the two germline ends. The CDR3 runs to 16 residues. Germline CDR1 and CDR2: SGHDT and YYEEEE. Only in-frame clones appear in the TCRdb table, and some are missing; sequencing was by immunoSEQ multiplex PCR. The table has 50,000 to 75,000 clones, roughly four fifths seen once; the top ten hold more than 2%. Under the ViraFEST assay, PBMC were stimulated with viral peptide pools so that antigen-specific CD4+ T cells expanded. Sequencing was performed afterwards. Subsequent to approximately 11 days of culture, CD4+ T cells were isolated.

This sequence joins TRBV5-6 and TRBJ1-6, with D possibly matching TRBD1 (6 bases). The source was CD4+ T cells from PBMCs cultured with HCoV-229E spike peptides, collected before COVID-19 vaccination. The origin of this receptor is a human donor who received a COVID-19 vaccine. Here the CDR3 DNA reads TGTGCCAGCAGCTTTACTGGGGGGCTAAGTAATTCACCCCTCCACTTT. It specifies CASSFTGGLSNSPLHF.